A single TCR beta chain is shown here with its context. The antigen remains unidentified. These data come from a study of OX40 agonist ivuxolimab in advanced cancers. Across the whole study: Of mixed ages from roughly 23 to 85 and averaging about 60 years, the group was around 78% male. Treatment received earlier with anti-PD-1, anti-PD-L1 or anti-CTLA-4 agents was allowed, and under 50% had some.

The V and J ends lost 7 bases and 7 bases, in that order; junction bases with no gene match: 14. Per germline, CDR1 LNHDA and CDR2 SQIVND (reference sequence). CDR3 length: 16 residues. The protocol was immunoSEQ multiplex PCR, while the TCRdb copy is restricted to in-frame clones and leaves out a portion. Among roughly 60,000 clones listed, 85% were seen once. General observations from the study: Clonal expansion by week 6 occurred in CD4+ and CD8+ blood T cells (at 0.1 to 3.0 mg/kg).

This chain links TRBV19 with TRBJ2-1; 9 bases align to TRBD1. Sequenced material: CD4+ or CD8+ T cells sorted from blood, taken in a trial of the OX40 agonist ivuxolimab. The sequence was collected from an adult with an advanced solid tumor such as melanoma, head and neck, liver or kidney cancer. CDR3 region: CASTLRTGVTHNEQFF. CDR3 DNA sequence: TGTGCCAGTACCCTTAGGACAGGGGTGACTCATAATGAGCAGTTCTTC.